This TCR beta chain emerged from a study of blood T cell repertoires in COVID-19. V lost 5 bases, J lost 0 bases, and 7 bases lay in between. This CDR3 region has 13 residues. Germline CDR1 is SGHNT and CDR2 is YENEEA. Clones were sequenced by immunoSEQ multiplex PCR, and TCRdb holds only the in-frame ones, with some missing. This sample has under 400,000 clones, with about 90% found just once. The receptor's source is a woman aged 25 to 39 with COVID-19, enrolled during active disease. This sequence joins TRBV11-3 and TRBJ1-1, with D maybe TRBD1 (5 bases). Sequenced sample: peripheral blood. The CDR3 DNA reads TGTGCCAGCAGCACGGGGGTGAACACTGAAGCTTTCTTT. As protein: CASSTGVNTEAFF.